Following are 2 T cell receptor beta chains from one sample sequenced in a study of T cell responses to AZD1222 COVID-19 vaccine. The data were produced by immunoSEQ multiplex PCR, yet TCRdb's version contains in-frame clones alone and is incomplete. The sample lists about 150,000 clones, approximately 92% occurring once. This material consisted of peripheral blood, taken 28 days after the second AZD1222 dose. Source of these receptors: an adult who received the AZD1222 COVID-19 vaccine.

A single count supports this clone. The V and J genes are TRBV4-3 and TRBJ2-7; 9 nucleotides line up with TRBD2. The CDR3 is made up of 16 amino acids. The germline V gene has CDR1 LGHNA and CDR2 YSLEER. Trimming at V came to 0 bases and at J to 3 bases, leaving 6 bases not matched to a gene. As DNA, the CDR3 is TGCGCCAGCAGCCAAGATCCTAGCGGGGAAGGCTACGAGCAGTACTTC. The encoded protein is CASSQDPSGEGYEQYF.

The chain employs TRBV4-1 and TRBJ2-7; D is perhaps TRBD1 or TRBD2 (6 bases each). Between the trimmed V and J ends, which lost 0 bases and 2 bases, there was a span of 17 bases. The CDR3 contains 17 residues. Germline CDR1 and CDR2: MGHRA and YSYEKL. The CDR3 DNA sequence: TGCGCCAGCAGCCAAGATCTAGGGGGGCGCAAGCCCTACGAGCAGTACTTC. It encodes CASSQDLGGRKPYEQYF.